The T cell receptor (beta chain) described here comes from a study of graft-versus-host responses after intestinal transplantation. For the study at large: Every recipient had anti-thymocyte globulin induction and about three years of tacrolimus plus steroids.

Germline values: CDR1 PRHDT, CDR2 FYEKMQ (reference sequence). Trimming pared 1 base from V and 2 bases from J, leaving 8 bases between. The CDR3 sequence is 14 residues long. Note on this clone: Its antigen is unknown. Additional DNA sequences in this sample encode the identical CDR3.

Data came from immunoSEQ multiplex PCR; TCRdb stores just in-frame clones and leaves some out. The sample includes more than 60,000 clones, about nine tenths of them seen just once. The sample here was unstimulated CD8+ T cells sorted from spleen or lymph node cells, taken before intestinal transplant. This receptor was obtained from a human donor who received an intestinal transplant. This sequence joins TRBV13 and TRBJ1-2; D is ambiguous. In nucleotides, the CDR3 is TGTGCCAGCAGCTTAGTCGGAGGGAACTATGGCTACACCTTC. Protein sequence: CASSLVGGNYGYTF.